These T cell receptor beta chains were read from a single sample in a study of metastatic and nonmetastatic thyroid tumors. TCRdb reanalyzed the PCR reads with MiXCR. The table has about 21,000 clones, approximately 28% seen once. Sequencing was done on a sample of tumor tissue. These receptors originate from a male donor with papillary thyroid cancer or a benign thyroid nodule (not recorded which). Some clones in this sample may be carry-over from other donors' samples. The CDR3 runs from the conserved cysteine through the conserved F or W. D genes are given only for firm matches. A row's size may be missing; if present it is once, few, many or a size class.

>-|TRBV4-3|13|-|TRBJ1-2
TGCGCCAGCAGCCAAGACAGGAAACACGGCTACACCTTC
CASSQDRKHGYTF
>-|TRBV6-1|16|-|TRBJ1-2
TGTGCCAGCAGCCAGTCGCAGGGGTCATTTGTGTATGGCTACACCTTC
CASSQSQGSFVYGYTF
>-|TRBV20-1|15|TRBD1|TRBJ2-1
TGCAGTGCTATTCCACCGGGACAGGGGGCTTATGAGCAGTTCTTC
CSAIPPGQGAYEQFF
>many|TRBV24-1|15|TRBD1|TRBJ2-5
TGTGCCACCAGTGATATCGGACAGGTCCAAGAGACCCAGTACTTC
CATSDIGQVQETQYF
>few|TRBV6-1|14|-|TRBJ1-2
TGTGCCAGCAGAGCTCAGGGGAAGGACTATGGCTACACCTTC
CASRAQGKDYGYTF
>many|TRBV27|18|TRBD2|TRBJ2-1
TGTGCCAGCAGCCCCTCCCCCCCGGCGGCGGGAGGGTACAATGAGCAGTTCTTC
CASSPSPPAAGGYNEQFF
>medium-sized|TRBV27|11|-|TRBJ2-7
TGTGCCAGGAATCATTGGGCACAACAGTACTTC
CARNHWAQQYF
>few|TRBV28|16|TRBD2|TRBJ2-3
TGTGCCAGCAGCCTCCCGGGACTAGCGGGAGCAGATACGCAGTATTTT
CASSLPGLAGADTQYF
>few|TRBV15|13|-|TRBJ2-7
TGTGCCACCTCCGAGGCGGGGATCTACGAGCAGTACTTC
CATSEAGIYEQYF
>-|TRBV7-2|15|TRBD2|TRBJ2-7
TGTGCCAGCAGTCCGACGGCGGGAGCGCAGTACGAGCAGTACTTC
CASSPTAGAQYEQYF
>many|TRBV5-1|13|-|TRBJ1-5
TGCGCCAGCAGTGAAGGCCCAGGACAGCCCCAGCATTTT
CASSEGPGQPQHF
>-|TRBV11-1|15|TRBD2|TRBJ2-3
TGTGCCAGCAGTTCTAGCGGCCCCGGCACAGATACGCAGTATTTT
CASSSSGPGTDTQYF
>-|TRBV6-1|14|-|TRBJ2-1
TGTGCCAGCAGTGGAACTATCTCCTACAATGAGCAGTTCTTC
CASSGTISYNEQFF
>many|TRBV7-2|14|-|TRBJ1-5
TGTGCCAGCAGCCAGTTTTACTCCAATCAGCCCCAGCATTTT
CASSQFYSNQPQHF
>medium-sized|TRBV28|14|-|TRBJ1-2
TGTGCCAGCAGTTTTCGGGCAGGCCACTATGGCTACACCTTC
CASSFRAGHYGYTF
>many|TRBV27|14|-|TRBJ1-1
TGTGCCAGCAGTCCAGGGACGGCCAACACTGAAGCTTTCTTT
CASSPGTANTEAFF
>many|TRBV24-1|18|TRBD2|TRBJ2-1
TGTGCCACCAGTGATCCCCGGACTAGCGGGAGGGTTTCCAATGAGCAGTTCTTC
CATSDPRTSGRVSNEQFF
>-|TRBV11-3|15|TRBD1|TRBJ2-5
TGTGCCAGCAGAGCCGGGACAGGGAGCCAAGAGACCCAGTACTTC
CASRAGTGSQETQYF
>medium-sized|TRBV7-3|12|TRBD2|TRBJ2-7
TGTGCCAGCAGCCTTTTAGCGGGCGAGCAGTACTTC
CASSLLAGEQYF
>many|TRBV7-9|14|TRBD2|TRBJ2-7
TGTGCCAGCAGCCTTAGCGGGAGCGGCTACGAGCAGTACTTC
CASSLSGSGYEQYF
>-|TRBV14|16|-|TRBJ1-1
TGTGCCACCAGTCGTATCGTGGGGGGCTCGAACACTGAGGCTTTCTTT
CATSRIVGGSNTEAFF
>-|TRBV7-2|12|-|TRBJ2-5
TGTGCCAGCAGCTTGGGACTCGGTGACCAGTACTTC
CASSLGLGDQYF
>few|TRBV29-1|14|-|TRBJ2-1
TGCAGCGTTAATTTAGCAGGAGAAGGCGATGAGCAGTTCTTC
CSVNLAGEGDEQFF
>few|TRBV12-3/TRBV12-4|14|-|TRBJ1-1
TGTGCCAGCAGTTTGGGCAGGCATGACACTGAAGCTTTCTTT
CASSLGRHDTEAFF
>-|TRBV12-3/TRBV12-4|15|-|TRBJ2-2
TGTGCCAGCAGTCCCCGGAGGGTGGAGACCGGGGAGCTGTTTTTT
CASSPRRVETGELFF
>medium-sized|TRBV28|19|TRBD1|TRBJ2-5
TGTGCCAGCAGTTCCCCTTTCATCCGACAGGGCCGACCTCCGGAGACCCAGTACTTC
CASSSPFIRQGRPPETQYF
>-|TRBV7-2|13|-|TRBJ1-2
TGTGCAAGCAGCTTACAGGGAATCGATGGCTACACCTTC
CASSLQGIDGYTF
>-|TRBV4-1|17|TRBD1|TRBJ1-2
TGCGCCAGCAGCCAAGATTGGCCTGGGACAGATCATCATGGCTACACCTTC
CASSQDWPGTDHHGYTF
>-|TRBV28|15|TRBD1|TRBJ2-7
TGTGCCAGCAGAATCCGGGACAGGGGTTTCTACGAGCAGTACTTC
CASRIRDRGFYEQYF
>-|TRBV7-9|14|TRBD2|TRBJ2-1
TGTGCCAGCAGCACAGAAGCGGGAGTCCAAGAGCAGTTCTTC
CASSTEAGVQEQFF
>-|TRBV15|18|TRBD2|TRBJ2-5
TGTGCCACCAGCAGAGTGGCCCCCGAGCGGGAGGGCCGGGAGACCCAGTACTTC
CATSRVAPEREGRETQYF
>-|TRBV20-1|14|-|TRBJ2-2
TGCAGTGCTCGGACTAACCTGAACACCGGGGAGCTGTTTTTT
CSARTNLNTGELFF
>-|TRBV19|13|-|TRBJ2-7
TGTGCCAGTAGTATGACTTTCTCCTACGAGCAGTACTTC
CASSMTFSYEQYF
>-|TRBV10-2|13|-|TRBJ1-2
TGCGCCAGCGGACCGGACGGCCGGTCTGGCTACACCTTC
CASGPDGRSGYTF
>many|TRBV29-1|12|-|TRBJ1-1
TGCAGCGGTCAAGGGGGGGCCACTGAAGCTTTCTTT
CSGQGGATEAFF
>-|TRBV6-1|12|-|TRBJ1-2
TGTGCCAGCAGAACGTGGGACGGTGGCTACACCTTC
CASRTWDGGYTF
>many|TRBV18|15|-|TRBJ2-3
TGTGCCAGCTCACCAACCCAGGGGACTACAGATACGCAGTATTTT
CASSPTQGTTDTQYF
>many|TRBV7-9|15|-|TRBJ1-4
TGTGCCAGCAGCTTAGTCCCGGCCCAGGGAGAAAAACTGTTTTTT
CASSLVPAQGEKLFF
>few|TRBV6-1|15|-|TRBJ1-6
TGTGCCAGCAGTGCCAAGTCAGGGTTAACTTCACCCCTCCACTTT
CASSAKSGLTSPLHF
>-|TRBV5-1|14|-|TRBJ1-6
TGCGCCAGCAGCTTGGAACAGGCCGAGGCACCCCTCCACTTT
CASSLEQAEAPLHF
>-|TRBV3-1|14|-|TRBJ2-4
TGTGCCAGCAGCCAAGGAGGGGCCAAAAGCATTCATTACTTC
CASSQGGAKSIHYF
>few|TRBV6-1|16|-|TRBJ2-2
TGTGCCAGCAGTGCCGTACGTGGCACGAACACCGGGGAGCTGTTTTTT
CASSAVRGTNTGELFF
>few|TRBV12-3/TRBV12-4|13|TRBD2|TRBJ2-7
TGTGCCAGCCGGGGGACTAGCCGCTACGAGCAGTACTTC
CASRGTSRYEQYF
>-|TRBV20-1|12|-|TRBJ1-2
TGCAGTGCTAGTACAGGAGGATATGGATACACCTTC
CSASTGGYGYTF
>-|TRBV28|15|-|TRBJ2-7
TGTGCCAGCAGTACGGGCGCCCCAATCCCCCACGAGCAGTACTTC
CASSTGAPIPHEQYF
>-|TRBV4-2|16|-|TRBJ1-5
TGTGCCAGCAGCCAAGAAAGGGGTCTGGGCAATCAGCCCCAGCATTTT
CASSQERGLGNQPQHF
>-|TRBV2|14|TRBD2|TRBJ2-3
TGTGCCAGCAGGGTCGGGGGGGGGACAGATACGCAGTATTTT
CASRVGGGTDTQYF
>many|TRBV25-1|15|-|TRBJ1-1
TGTGCCAGCAGTGAAGCGTCGGCCCTGAACACTGAAGCTTTCTTT
CASSEASALNTEAFF
>many|TRBV6-5|17|-|TRBJ2-3
TGTGCCAGCACCCTTCGGGCCGGCGGGCTAAGCACAGATACGCAGTATTTT
CASTLRAGGLSTDTQYF
>few|TRBV11-3|16|-|TRBJ2-2
TGTGCCAGCAGCTTAGATGCGGGGGCGCGACACGGGGAGCTGTTTTTT
CASSLDAGARHGELFF
>once|TRBV5-1|15|TRBD2|TRBJ2-7
TGCGCCAGCAGCTTGGCCGGGACTAGGTCTTACGAGCAGTACTTC
CASSLAGTRSYEQYF
>few|TRBV19|15|TRBD1|TRBJ2-3
TGTGCCAGTAGTTCCGGGGACAGACACACAGATACGCAGTATTTT
CASSSGDRHTDTQYF
>-|TRBV5-1|16|TRBD1|TRBJ2-1
TGCGCCAGCAGCACCTCATGGGGGACAGGGGTAAACGAGCAGTTCTTC
CASSTSWGTGVNEQFF
>-|TRBV20-1|13|-|TRBJ1-1
TGCAGTGCTAGACGGCCCTCGGGCACTGAAGCTTTCTTT
CSARRPSGTEAFF
>medium-sized|TRBV12-3/TRBV12-4|12|TRBD2|TRBJ2-7
TGTGCCAGCGGATTCGGGGAGGGGGAGCAGTACTTC
CASGFGEGEQYF